What follows are 13 T cell receptor beta chains derived from one specimen sequenced in a study of blood T cell repertoires in COVID-19. Assay used: immunoSEQ multiplex PCR; TCRdb lists only in-frame clones, some missing. This table holds 250,000 to 350,000 clones, about nine tenths found once. The sequenced material came from peripheral blood. Receptors were obtained from a man younger than 35 with active or convalescent COVID-19.

The rearrangement links TRBV6-1 to TRBJ1-1; 8 nucleotides line up with TRBD1. J gave up 11 bases and V 0 bases, and 8 bases lay outside the gene matches. The CDR3 consists of 14 residues. Germline V gives CDR1 MNHNS, CDR2 SASEGT. For the CDR3, the DNA is TGTGCCAGCAGTGAAGCTGGGAGGGGACAGGTCGCTTTCTTT. The encoded protein is CASSEAGRGQVAFF.

In nucleotides, the CDR3 is TGTGCCAGCAGCCCAAGGGGGGGCGAGCAGTACTTC. It encodes CASSPRGGEQYF. V is TRBV7-9 and J is TRBJ2-7; weak D call: TRBD2 (7 bases). With 5 bases removed from V and 6 bases from J, the gap between germline ends came to 11 bases. Germline CDR1 and CDR2: SEHNR and FQNEAQ (reference sequence). This CDR3 has 12 residues. Drawing the rest from reference TRBV7-9 and TRBJ2-7, the complete variable domain is DTGVSQNPRHKITKRGQNVTFRCDPISEHNRLYWYRQTLGQGPEFLTYFQNEAQLEKSRLLSDRFSAERPKGSFSTLEIQRTEQGDSAMYLCASSPRGGEQYFGPGTRLTVT.

CDR3 sequence (DNA): TGCGCCAGCAGCGGACTAGCGGGGGCCAAGAGCTCCTACAATGAGCAGTTCTTC. Its protein product is CASSGLAGAKSSYNEQFF. The chain is built from TRBV10-2 and TRBJ2-1; 13 nucleotides match TRBD2. V shed 6 bases, J shed 0 bases, and the junction held 8 bases outside the gene matches. The length of the CDR3 is 18 residues. CDR1 and CDR2 (germline): WSHSY, SAAADI.

The CDR3: CASSTEGLAVPHEQYF. The CDR3 DNA reads TGCGCCAGCAGCACAGAGGGACTAGCGGTCCCCCACGAGCAGTACTTC. J is TRBJ2-7 and V is TRBV5-1; the match to TRBD2 covers 11 bases. This CDR3 comprises 16 residues. Unmatched junction bases numbered 11, after V lost 4 bases and J lost 5 bases. Germline V lookup: CDR1 SGHRS, CDR2 YFSETQ.

This clone has only a few counts. V gene TRBV7-3 combines with J gene TRBJ2-2; D remains unclear. The germline V and J ends were trimmed by 3 bases and 2 bases, with 4 bases remaining between them. Looked up from germline, CDR1 is SGHTA and CDR2 is FQGTGA. This CDR3 comprises 13 residues. The CDR3 sequence is CASSFTNTGELFF. For the CDR3, the DNA is TGTGCCAGCAGCTTTACAAACACCGGGGAGCTGTTTTTT. The whole variable domain, remainder taken from reference TRBV7-3 and TRBJ2-2, is GAGVSQTPSNKVTEKGKYVELRCDPISGHTALYWYRQSLGQGPEFLIYFQGTGAADDSGLPNDRFFAVRPEGSVSTLKIQRTERGDSAVYLCASSFTNTGELFFGEGSRLTVL.

The rearrangement joins TRBV7-9 to TRBJ2-5; 9 bases line up with TRBD2. Germline CDR1 SEHNR, CDR2 FQNEAQ (reference sequence). V dropped 4 bases and J dropped 5; count of bases not matched to a gene: 8. The CDR3 is 15 amino acids. The DNA for the CDR3 is TGTGCCAGCAGCTGGGAGCGGGAGGTGGAGGAGACCCAGTACTTC. It codes for CASSWEREVEETQYF.

The rearrangement uses TRBV5-1 and TRBJ2-2; 11 nucleotides align to TRBD1. Losses at the gene ends were 2 bases for V and 4 bases for J; bases not matched to a gene: 22. Germline lookup yields CDR1 SGHRS and CDR2 YFSETQ. CDR3 length: 22 residues. As DNA, the CDR3 is TGCGCCAGCAGCTTACAGGGACAGGGGGGACGGGGAACCCCATTTTTCACCGGGGAGCTGTTTTTT. Amino acid sequence: CASSLQGQGGRGTPFFTGELFF. Using reference TRBV5-1 and TRBJ2-2 for the parts outside the CDR3, the full variable domain is KAGVTQTPRYLIKTRGQQVTLSCSPISGHRSVSWYQQTPGQGLQFLFEYFSETQRNKGNFPGRFSGRQFSNSRSEMNVSTLELGDSALYLCASSLQGQGGRGTPFFTGELFFGEGSRLTVL.

This chain uses TRBV9 with TRBJ2-2; TRBD2 aligns across 13 bases. The CDR3 runs 17 residues. Germline V lookup: CDR1 SGDLS, CDR2 YYNGEE. V lost 1 base to trimming and J lost 5 bases; unmatched junction nucleotides: 5. The CDR3 region is CASSVKGTSGATGELFF. CDR3 nucleotides: TGTGCCAGCAGCGTAAAGGGGACTAGCGGGGCTACCGGGGAGCTGTTTTTT.

This clone showed up just once. CDR3 in DNA: TGTGCCAGCAGCCCCAACACAGATACGCAGTATTTT. Translating it yields CASSPNTDTQYF. The V gene is TRBV7-9, the J gene TRBJ2-3; D is undetermined. Germline CDR1 reads SEHNR; CDR2 reads FQNEAQ (reference sequence). The CDR3 contains 12 residues. Trimming took 5 bases from V and 2 from J, leaving 5 bases between them.

This clone has just one count. V is TRBV25-1 and J is TRBJ1-2, with D perhaps matching TRBD1 (5 bases). Germline CDR1 and CDR2: MGHDK and SYGVNS. With 2 bases removed from V and 4 bases from J, the gap between germline ends came to 20 bases. The CDR3 runs to 17 residues. The CDR3 region is CASSENFRGRSGYGYTF. The CDR3 bases are TGTGCCAGCAGTGAAAATTTTCGGGGGAGATCGGGCTATGGCTACACCTTC.

CDR3 loop: CATKEGGGNQPQHF. The CDR3 coding sequence is TGTGCCACCAAAGAGGGAGGGGGTAATCAGCCCCAGCATTTT. The chain couples TRBV24-1 to TRBJ1-5; a possible D gene is TRBD1 (6 bases). V lost 8 bases and J 4 bases, leaving 14 bases between the germline ends. Per the germline V gene, CDR1 is KGHDR and CDR2 is SFDVKD. CDR3 size: 14 residues.

The chain uses TRBV5-8 and TRBJ2-3, with 12 bases aligning to TRBD2. After removal of 3 bases from V and 0 bases from J, the junction contained 5 bases not matched to a gene. CDR3 length: 17 residues. Per the germline V gene, CDR1 is SGHTS and CDR2 is YDEGEE. The CDR3 DNA reads as TGTGCCAGCAGCTCAGGAGGACTAGCGGGGAGCACAGATACGCAGTATTTT. Translating it yields CASSSGGLAGSTDTQYF.

This chain links TRBV5-5 with TRBJ2-1, with 8 positions matching TRBD2. Germline-derived CDR1 and CDR2 are SGHKS and YYEKEE (reference sequence). V was clipped by 1 base and J by 5 bases; unmatched bases: 2. The CDR3 has 14 residues. CDR3 nucleotides: TGTGCCAGCAGCTTGACTAGCGGAGACAATGAGCAGTTCTTC. It is translated as CASSLTSGDNEQFF.